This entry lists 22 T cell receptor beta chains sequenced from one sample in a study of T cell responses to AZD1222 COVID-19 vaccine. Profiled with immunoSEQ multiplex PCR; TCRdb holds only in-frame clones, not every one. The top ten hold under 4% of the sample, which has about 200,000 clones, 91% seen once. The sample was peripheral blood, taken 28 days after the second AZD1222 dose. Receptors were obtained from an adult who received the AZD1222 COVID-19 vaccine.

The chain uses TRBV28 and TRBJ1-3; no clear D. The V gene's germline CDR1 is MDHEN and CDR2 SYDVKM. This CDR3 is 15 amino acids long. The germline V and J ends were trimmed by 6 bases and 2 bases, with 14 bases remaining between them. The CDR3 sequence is CASSQRERAGNTIYF. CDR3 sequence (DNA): TGTGCCAGCAGCCAGAGAGAGAGGGCTGGAAACACCATATATTTT.

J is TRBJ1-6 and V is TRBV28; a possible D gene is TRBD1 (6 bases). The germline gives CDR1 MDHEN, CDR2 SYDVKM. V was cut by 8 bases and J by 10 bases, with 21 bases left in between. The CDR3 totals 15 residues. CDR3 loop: CASLSGTRGHSPLHF. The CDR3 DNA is TGTGCCAGCCTTAGCGGGACGAGGGGACACTCACCCCTCCACTTT.

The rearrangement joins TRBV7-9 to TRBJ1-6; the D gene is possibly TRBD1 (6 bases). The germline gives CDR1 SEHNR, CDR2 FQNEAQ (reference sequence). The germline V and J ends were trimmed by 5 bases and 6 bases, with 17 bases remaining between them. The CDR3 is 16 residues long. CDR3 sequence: CASSDSADRPNSPLHF. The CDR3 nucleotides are TGTGCCAGCAGCGATAGTGCGGACAGACCTAATTCACCCCTCCACTTT. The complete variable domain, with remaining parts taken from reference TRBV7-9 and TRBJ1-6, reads DTGVSQNPRHKITKRGQNVTFRCDPISEHNRLYWYRQTLGQGPEFLTYFQNEAQLEKSRLLSDRFSAERPKGSFSTLEIQRTEQGDSAMYLCASSDSADRPNSPLHFGNGTRLTVT.

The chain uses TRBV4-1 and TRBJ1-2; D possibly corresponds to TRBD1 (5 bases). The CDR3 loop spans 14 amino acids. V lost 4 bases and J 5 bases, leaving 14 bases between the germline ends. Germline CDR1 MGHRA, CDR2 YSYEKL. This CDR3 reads CASSPSGTPYGYTF. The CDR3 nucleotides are TGCGCCAGCAGCCCCTCTGGGACCCCTTATGGCTACACCTTC.

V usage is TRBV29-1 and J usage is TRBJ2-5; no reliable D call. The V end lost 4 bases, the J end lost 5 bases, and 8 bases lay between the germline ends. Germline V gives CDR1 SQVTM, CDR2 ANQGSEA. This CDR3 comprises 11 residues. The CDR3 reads CSVGGGETQYF. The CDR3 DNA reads TGCAGCGTTGGAGGCGGCGAGACCCAGTACTTC.

DNA of the CDR3: TGCGCCAGCTCGCGCGGGGGCCTGGGTCAGCCCCAGCATTTT. Protein: CASSRGGLGQPQHF. The V call is TRBV4-1, the J call TRBJ1-5; D is perhaps TRBD1 (6 bases). The CDR3 sequence is 14 residues long. V was trimmed by 8 bases and J by 6 bases, leaving 17 bases between them. Germline assignment: CDR1 MGHRA and CDR2 YSYEKL.

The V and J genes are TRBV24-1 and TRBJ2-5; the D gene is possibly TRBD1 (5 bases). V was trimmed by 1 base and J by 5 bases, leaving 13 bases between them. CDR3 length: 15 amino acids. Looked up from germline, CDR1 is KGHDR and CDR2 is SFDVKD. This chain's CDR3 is CATSDFAGIGETQYF. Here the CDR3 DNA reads TGTGCCACCAGTGATTTTGCAGGGATCGGGGAGACCCAGTACTTC.

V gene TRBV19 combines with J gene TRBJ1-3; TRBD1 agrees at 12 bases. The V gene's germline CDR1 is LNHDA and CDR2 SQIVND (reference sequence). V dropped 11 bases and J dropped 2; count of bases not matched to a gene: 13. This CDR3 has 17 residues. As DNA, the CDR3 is TGTGCCGCGAGGGACAGGGGGCCCTTTTCGGCTGGAAACACCATATATTTT. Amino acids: CAARDRGPFSAGNTIYF.

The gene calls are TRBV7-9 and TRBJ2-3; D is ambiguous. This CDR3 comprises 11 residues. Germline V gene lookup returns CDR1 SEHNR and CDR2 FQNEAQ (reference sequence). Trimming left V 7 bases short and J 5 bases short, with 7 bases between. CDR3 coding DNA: TGTGCCAGCATGGGTATAGATACGCAGTATTTT. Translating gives CASMGIDTQYF. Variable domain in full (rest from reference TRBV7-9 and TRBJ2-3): DTGVSQNPRHKITKRGQNVTFRCDPISEHNRLYWYRQTLGQGPEFLTYFQNEAQLEKSRLLSDRFSAERPKGSFSTLEIQRTEQGDSAMYLCASMGIDTQYFGPGTRLTVL.

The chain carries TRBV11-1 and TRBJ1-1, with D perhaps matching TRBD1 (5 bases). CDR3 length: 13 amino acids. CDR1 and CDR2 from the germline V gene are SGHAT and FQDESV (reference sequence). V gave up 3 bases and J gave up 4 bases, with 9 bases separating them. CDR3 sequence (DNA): TGTGCCAGCAGCTTCTCGGGGCGCACTGAAGCTTTCTTT. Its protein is CASSFSGRTEAFF.

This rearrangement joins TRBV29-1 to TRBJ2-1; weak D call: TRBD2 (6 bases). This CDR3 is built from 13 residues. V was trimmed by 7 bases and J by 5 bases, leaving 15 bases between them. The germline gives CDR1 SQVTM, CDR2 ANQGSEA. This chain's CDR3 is CSGSGGANNEQFF. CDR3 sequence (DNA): TGCAGCGGGTCCGGAGGGGCGAACAATGAGCAGTTCTTC.

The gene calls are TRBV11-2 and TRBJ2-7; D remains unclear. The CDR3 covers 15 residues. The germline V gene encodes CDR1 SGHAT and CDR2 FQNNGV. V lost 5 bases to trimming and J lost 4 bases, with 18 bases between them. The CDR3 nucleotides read TGTGCCAGCAGCCCTACCTCTGGGGTCAGGTACGAGCAGTACTTC. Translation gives CASSPTSGVRYEQYF.

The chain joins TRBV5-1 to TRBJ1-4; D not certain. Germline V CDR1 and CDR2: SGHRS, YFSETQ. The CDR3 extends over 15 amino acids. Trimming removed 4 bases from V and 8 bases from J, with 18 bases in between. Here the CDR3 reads CASSPSGVGREKLFF. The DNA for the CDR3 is TGCGCCAGCAGCCCCTCAGGCGTTGGGAGAGAAAAACTGTTTTTT.

As DNA, the CDR3 is TGCGCCAGCAGCCAACGCGCAGAGAGCTCCTACGAGCAGTACTTC. Translating gives CASSQRAESSYEQYF. The chain is built from TRBV4-1 and TRBJ2-7, with no clear D. V lost 2 bases and J lost 0, with 11 bases in between. CDR1 MGHRA and CDR2 YSYEKL come from the germline V gene. The CDR3 spans 15 residues.

CDR3 sequence: CASSFRRGLAVQETQYF. The DNA of the CDR3 is TGTGCCAGCAGCTTTCGCCGGGGACTAGCGGTCCAAGAGACCCAGTACTTC. The chain is built from TRBV5-6 and TRBJ2-5, with 11 bases lining up with TRBD2. The CDR3 contains 17 residues. Germline V lookup: CDR1 SGHDT, CDR2 YYEEEE. V shed 2 bases and J 1 base; nucleotides not matched to a gene: 7.

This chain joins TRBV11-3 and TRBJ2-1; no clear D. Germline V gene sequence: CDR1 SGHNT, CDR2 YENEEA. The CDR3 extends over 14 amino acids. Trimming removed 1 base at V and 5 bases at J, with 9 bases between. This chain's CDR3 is CASSLGGAHNEQFF. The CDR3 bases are TGTGCCAGCAGCTTAGGCGGAGCCCACAATGAGCAGTTCTTC.

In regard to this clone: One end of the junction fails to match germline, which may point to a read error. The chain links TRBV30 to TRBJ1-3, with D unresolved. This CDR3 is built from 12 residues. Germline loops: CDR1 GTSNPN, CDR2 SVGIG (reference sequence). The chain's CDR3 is CAWSVGGHTIYF. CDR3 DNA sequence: TGTGCCTGGAGTGTAGGTGGACACACCATATATTTT.

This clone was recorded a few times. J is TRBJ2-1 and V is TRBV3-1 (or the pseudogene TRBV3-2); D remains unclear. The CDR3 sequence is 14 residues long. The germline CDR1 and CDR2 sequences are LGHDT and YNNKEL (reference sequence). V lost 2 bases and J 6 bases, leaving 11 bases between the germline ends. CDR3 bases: TGTGCCAGCAGCCAAAACAATAAGGGCAATGAGCAGTTCTTC. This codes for CASSQNNKGNEQFF.

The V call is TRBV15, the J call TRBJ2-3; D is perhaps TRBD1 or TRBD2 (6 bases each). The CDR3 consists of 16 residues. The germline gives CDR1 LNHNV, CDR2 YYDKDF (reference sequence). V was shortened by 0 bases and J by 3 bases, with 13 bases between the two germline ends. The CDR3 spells CATSRDLRGQTDTQYF. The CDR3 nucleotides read TGTGCCACCAGCAGAGATCTCCGGGGGCAGACAGATACGCAGTATTTT.

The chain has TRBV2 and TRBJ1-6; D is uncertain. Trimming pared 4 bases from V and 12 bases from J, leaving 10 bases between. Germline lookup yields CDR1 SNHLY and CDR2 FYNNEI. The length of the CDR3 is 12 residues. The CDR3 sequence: CASSGWSGPLHF. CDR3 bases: TGTGCCAGCAGTGGTTGGTCCGGACCCCTCCACTTT.

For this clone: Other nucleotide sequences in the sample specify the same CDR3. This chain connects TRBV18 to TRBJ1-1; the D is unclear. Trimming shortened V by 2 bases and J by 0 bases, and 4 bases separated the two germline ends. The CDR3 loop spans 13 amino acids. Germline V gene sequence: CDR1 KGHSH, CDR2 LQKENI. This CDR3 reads CASSPLVNTEAFF. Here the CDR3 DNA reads TGTGCCAGCTCACCATTGGTGAACACTGAAGCTTTCTTT.

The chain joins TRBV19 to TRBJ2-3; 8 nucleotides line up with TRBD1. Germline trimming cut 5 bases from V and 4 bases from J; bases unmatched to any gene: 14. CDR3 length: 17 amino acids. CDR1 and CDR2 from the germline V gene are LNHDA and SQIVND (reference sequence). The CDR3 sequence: CASSPSRTGFAADTQYF. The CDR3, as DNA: TGTGCCAGTAGTCCCAGCCGGACAGGGTTTGCCGCAGATACGCAGTATTTT. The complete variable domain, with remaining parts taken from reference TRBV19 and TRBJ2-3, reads DGGITQSPKYLFRKEGQNVTLSCEQNLNHDAMYWYRQDPGQGLRLIYYSQIVNDFQKGDIAEGYSVSREKKESFPLTVTSAQKNPTAFYLCASSPSRTGFAADTQYFGPGTRLTVL.